The present T cell receptor beta chain was sequenced within a study of PD-L1 blockade in urothelial cancer (dated by TCRdb to 2017 to 2019). A note on the overall study: Every patient began therapy in 2014 and was given atezolizumab 1,200 mg intravenously every 3 weeks. About nine tenths of the roughly 29 patients were males with bladder-origin urothelial cancer, and about 60% of the roughly 29 reported a prior smoking history. Patients had an ECOG performance status of 0 or 1 and had received between 0 and 3 prior chemotherapy regimens. Blood samples were analyzed 3 weeks after the start of treatment (second dose) and 6 weeks after the start of treatment. Blood samples gave median yields of approximately 130,000 T cells and 65,000 to 85,000 unique TCRs, along with a median clonality of about 0.084. Somatic, immune and clinical correlates of response to PD-L1 blockade with atezolizumab in urothelial cancer were the focus of an exploratory multi-omic analysis. Pretreatment tumor samples, along with matched peripheral blood serially collected before and after atezolizumab treatment, were subjected to TCR sequencing. Progression-free survival longer than 6 months counted as durable clinical benefit, and TCR features were additionally tested against both progression-free and overall survival. In the same patients, pretreatment tumors underwent whole exome sequencing and RNA sequencing in addition to TCR sequencing. Roughly 9 patients reached durable clinical benefit, while around 19 patients did not. Pretreatment blood TCR-seq was available for 27 to 30 patients, at least one posttreatment blood collection was obtained for some 25 patients, and tumor TCR-seq was available for some 25 patients.

This sample's time point label indicates: pretreatment peripheral blood. The cohort comprised fewer than 35 patients with locally advanced or metastatic urothelial carcinoma treated at Memorial Sloan Kettering on a trial protocol. Peripheral blood mononuclear cells were collected pretreatment and during treatment, with between 1 and 8 total time points obtained per patient. The Qiagen DNeasy Blood extraction kit was used to purify genomic DNA from total PBMCs and tumor samples. Collected pretreatment and during treatment, PBMCs were isolated and stored as previously described. As to this clone: No cognate antigen has been identified for it. The input lacks base qualities; no much larger clone sits a single base away.

Synthetic TCR analog templates were spiked into each PCR so that absolute template abundance could be estimated from read counts. The immunoSEQ assay was used to amplify TCRbeta CDR3 regions from genomic DNA with bias-controlled V and J gene primers. Rearranged TCRbeta segments were sequenced at approximately 20X coverage. The original methods were these. Sequencing errors were corrected by clustering and CDR3s were annotated against IMGT to assign V, D and J genes. Downstream analyses used only productive TCRbeta rearrangements, leaving out any out-of-frame or stop-codon sequences. Clonality was computed as one minus Shannon entropy normalized by the log of the number of unique productive sequences. Clones differing between time points or between blood and tumor were identified by Fisher's exact test with Benjamini-Hochberg correction at adjusted p below 0.01. The table was pulled from immuneACCESS by TCRdb, which kept in-frame rearrangements only. Such tables lose some clones; where checked, under half of the loss comes from unresolved V genes, and the rest has no known cause. V and J calls and clone size are copied from that table; D and trimming were computed from the DNA. Counted in this sample were about 130,000 clones; 84% of them appeared once. 3.2% of the sample rests with the top ten.

What the authors observed across the whole study: Among patients with durable benefit, tumor-associated TCR clones showed greater expansion in peripheral blood 3 weeks after treatment started (n = 22, p = 0.022). Because of the small sample size (n ≈ 31) and the many exploratory analyses performed, the results are intended to be regarded as hypothesis-generating. A pretreatment peripheral blood TCR clonality below the median was linked to improved progression-free and overall survival.

Measured from the cysteine to the phenylalanine, the CDR3 is 15 residues long. The kept DNA is CDR3 alone, 45 bases in frame from the first base. Deletion took 0 bases off V and 5 bases off J, with a span of 10 bases between the germline ends. The CDR1 and CDR2 encoded by the germline V gene are MNHEY and SVGAGI. The specimen comprised PBMCs, sampled around atezolizumab (anti-PD-L1) treatment. Here the chain combines TRBV6-5 and TRBJ1-4; TRBD1 might be the D gene, on 6 matching bases. The receptor was isolated from a man aged 50-59 years with urothelial cancer. The CDR3 region: CASSYSPGANEKLFF. The DNA sequence is TGTGCCAGCAGTTACTCGCCAGGGGCAAATGAAAAACTGTTTTTT.